The T cell receptor (beta chain) described here comes from a study of blood T cells in healthy people across ages. At the level of the study: Per two T cells, about one barcoded beta molecule was captured through template switching.

About this clonotype itself: The target antigen is unknown.

Alongside a J-beta primer mix, a sample-barcoded 5' primer served in a second PCR lasting roughly 7 to 12 cycles. A template-switch adaptor that had 12 random nucleotides put a tag on each cDNA molecule. Per-sample output comprised a minimum of 2.5 million paired-end reads containing CDR3. Via MiXCR, TCRdb re-called the 5' RACE reads, giving one row per CDR3 protein. This table holds approximately 800,000 distinct CDR3 sequences, approximately 53% found once. V was clipped by 5 bases and J by 0 bases, with 14 bases between them. The CDR3 extends over 16 amino acids. From germline, CDR1 is MNHEY and CDR2 SVGEGT. Study results and caveats: Estimates of total diversity, which came from one million sequenced T cells, were considered to be underestimates.

The sequence was collected from a man aged 35 to 55 in good health. V is TRBV6-2 or TRBV6-3 and J is TRBJ2-4; D might be TRBD2 (5 bases). Sample: blood. This CDR3 reads CASSPVEGVAKNIQYF. In DNA form, the CDR3 reads TGTGCCAGCAGTCCGGTCGAGGGCGTAGCCAAAAACATTCAGTACTTC.